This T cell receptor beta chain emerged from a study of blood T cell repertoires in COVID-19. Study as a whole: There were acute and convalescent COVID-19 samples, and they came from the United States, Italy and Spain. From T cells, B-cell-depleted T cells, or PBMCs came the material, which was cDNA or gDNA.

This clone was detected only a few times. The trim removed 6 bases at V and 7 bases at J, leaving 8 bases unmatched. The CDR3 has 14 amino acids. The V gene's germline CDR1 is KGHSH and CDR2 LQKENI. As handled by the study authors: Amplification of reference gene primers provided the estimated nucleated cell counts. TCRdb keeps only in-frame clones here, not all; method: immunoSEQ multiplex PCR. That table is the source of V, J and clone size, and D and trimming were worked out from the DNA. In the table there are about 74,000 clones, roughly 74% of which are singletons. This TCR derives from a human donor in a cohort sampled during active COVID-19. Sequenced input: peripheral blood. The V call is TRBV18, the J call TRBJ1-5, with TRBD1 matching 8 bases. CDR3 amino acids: CASSEGAGGQPQHF. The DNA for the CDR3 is TGTGCCAGCTCCGAGGGGGCAGGGGGCCAGCCCCAGCATTTT.